The 24 T cell receptor beta chains given below trace back to one sample, sequenced in a study of T cells expressing NK-cell markers. After re-calling the 5' RACE reads, TCRdb lists one entry per CDR3 protein, DNA absent. The table for this sample gives over 150,000 distinct CDR3 sequences. The material sequenced was blood T cells: a sorted CD56 or NKG2C T cell subset, CD4+ or CD8+ T cells, or bulk PBMC T cells (not recorded which). The source of these receptors is a woman aged 45-65 years in good health.

The V and J genes are TRBV7-8 and TRBJ2-1; the TCRdb call, TRBD2, lacks DNA for checking. Germline CDR1 is SGHVS and CDR2 is FQNEAQ. The CDR3 extends over 15 amino acids. The CDR3 spells CASREGLGAYNEQFF.

The rearrangement uses TRBV24-1 and TRBJ2-1; the TRBD2 assignment by TCRdb is unverifiable without DNA. This CDR3 is 17 amino acids long. Germline CDR1 KGHDR, CDR2 SFDVKD. The CDR3: CATRGTGGLAGGWEQFF.

This chain links TRBV14 with TRBJ2-2. This CDR3 region has 12 residues. The germline CDR1 and CDR2 sequences are SGHDN and FVKESK. The CDR3 loop reads CASSWATGELFF.

V and J are TRBV4-1 and TRBJ2-3; lacking DNA, the TRBD2 call made by TCRdb goes unchecked. Looked up from germline, CDR1 is MGHRA and CDR2 is YSYEKL. CDR3 size: 18 residues. CDR3 in amino acids: CASSQLAGGSSSTDTQYF.

This chain uses TRBV3-1 with TRBJ2-1; with no DNA, the TCRdb D assignment of TRBD1 cannot be verified. The germline CDR1 and CDR2 sequences are LGHDT and YNNKEL (reference sequence). This CDR3 region has 16 residues. The CDR3 here is CASSPPGGAIGNEQFF.

The V call is TRBV4-1, the J call TRBJ2-1; the D call from TCRdb, TRBD1, cannot be confirmed without DNA. This CDR3 comprises 13 residues. CDR1 is MGHRA, CDR2 YSYEKL, per germline. CDR3 loop: CASSWTGINEQFF.

This chain uses TRBV27 with TRBJ2-2. The CDR3 covers 12 residues. Germline values: CDR1 MNHEY, CDR2 SMNVEV (reference sequence). CDR3 residues: CASSLLGGELFF.

The V call is TRBV10-3, the J call TRBJ2-3; TCRdb names TRBD2, which stays unverified in the absence of DNA. The CDR3 loop spans 18 amino acids. CDR1 is ENHRY and CDR2 is SYGVKD in the germline V gene. The CDR3 sequence is CAISESIGTSGTTDTQYF.

The chain employs TRBV11-2 and TRBJ2-5; TCRdb outputs TRBD1, but without DNA this stays unchecked. CDR1 and CDR2 (germline): SGHAT, FQNNGV. CDR3 length equals 15 residues. The CDR3 here is CASRLGGTDQETQYF. Full variable domain (remainder filled in from reference TRBV11-2 and TRBJ2-5): EAGVAQSPRYKIIEKRQSVAFWCNPISGHATLYWYQQILGQGPKLLIQFQNNGVVDDSQLPKDRFSAERLKGVDSTLKIQPAKLEDSAVYLCASRLGGTDQETQYFGPGTRLLVL.

The genes are TRBV2 and TRBJ2-5; TCRdb's D call of TRBD2 is untestable without DNA. Germline V gives CDR1 SNHLY, CDR2 FYNNEI. The CDR3 has 15 amino acids. The CDR3 sequence: CASSSFRGAEETQYF.

The V and J genes are TRBV27 and TRBJ1-1. CDR3 length: 19 amino acids. Germline V gene sequence: CDR1 MNHEY, CDR2 SMNVEV (reference sequence). CDR3: CASSTIWNRHGRVLAEAFF.

The J gene is TRBJ2-7, the V gene TRBV27; the TRBD2 assignment by TCRdb is unverifiable without DNA. CDR3 length: 16 residues. CDR1 is MNHEY, CDR2 SMNVEV, per germline (reference sequence). The chain's CDR3 is CASSLTSGRGSDEQYF.

V is TRBV20-1 and J is TRBJ2-7; no DNA is available, so the TRBD1 call from TCRdb remains unchecked. The CDR3 has 17 residues. Germline assignment: CDR1 DFQATT and CDR2 SNEGSKA (reference sequence). CDR3: CSARDADSGTGGNEQYF.

The chain uses TRBV20-1 and TRBJ2-2; TCRdb selects TRBD1, and the lack of DNA leaves this call unchecked. The germline gives CDR1 DFQATT, CDR2 SNEGSKA (reference sequence). This CDR3 is built from 12 residues. The CDR3 sequence is CSAPGGAGELFF.

The chain links TRBV12-3 or TRBV12-4 to TRBJ2-1; TCRdb reports TRBD1, a call that lacks DNA to check it against. This CDR3 is 17 amino acids long. CDR3 sequence: CASSLAGAGGPFYEQFF.

The V gene is TRBV27, the J gene TRBJ1-4; TCRdb outputs TRBD1, but without DNA this stays unchecked. The CDR3 is 14 amino acids. CDR1 and CDR2 (germline): MNHEY, SMNVEV (reference sequence). CDR3 in amino acids: CASTTLGGEEKLFF.

V gene TRBV12-3 or TRBV12-4 combines with J gene TRBJ2-1; lacking DNA, the TRBD2 call made by TCRdb goes unchecked. The CDR3 spans 19 residues. CDR3 residues: CASSPEGGTSGRLGPEQFF.

This chain joins TRBV7-2 and TRBJ2-5; the TCRdb call, TRBD1, lacks DNA for checking. There are 16 residues in the CDR3. Per germline, CDR1 SGHTA and CDR2 FQGNSA. CDR3 amino acids: CASSPPGTTYQETQYF. Full variable domain (remainder filled in from reference TRBV7-2 and TRBJ2-5): GAGVSQSPSNKVTEKGKDVELRCDPISGHTALYWYRQSLGQGLEFLIYFQGNSAPDKSGLPSDRFSAERTGGSVSTLTIQRTQQEDSAVYLCASSPPGTTYQETQYFGPGTRLLVL.

The chain has TRBV4-2 and TRBJ2-5; TCRdb's assignment of TRBD1 cannot be checked, as there is no DNA. CDR1 and CDR2 (germline): LGHNA, YNFKEQ. This CDR3 spans 15 amino acids. The CDR3 protein is CASSPPGSSGETQYF.

This sequence joins TRBV14 and TRBJ2-5; without DNA, the TCRdb call of TRBD2 cannot be checked. Germline CDR1 SGHDN, CDR2 FVKESK. The CDR3 consists of 16 residues. Here the CDR3 reads CASSQEFLREQETQYF.

This chain joins TRBV5-4 and TRBJ2-3. Germline-derived CDR1 and CDR2 are SGHNT and YYREEE (reference sequence). This CDR3 is built from 14 residues. The CDR3 sequence: CASSLDGSVDTQYF.

This chain connects TRBV9 to TRBJ2-3; the TRBD2 assignment by TCRdb is unverifiable without DNA. Germline values: CDR1 SGDLS, CDR2 YYNGEE. The CDR3 sequence is 16 residues long. This CDR3 is CASSEDERGELDTQYF. The whole variable domain, filled in from reference TRBV9 and TRBJ2-3, reads DSGVTQTPKHLITATGQRVTLRCSPRSGDLSVYWYQQSLDQGLQFLIQYYNGEERAKGNILERFSAQQFPDLHSELNLSSLELGDSALYFCASSEDERGELDTQYFGPGTRLTVL.

The J gene is TRBJ1-6, the V gene TRBV5-6. Germline CDR1 SGHDT, CDR2 YYEEEE. This CDR3 contains 14 residues. The CDR3 is CASRGVSYNSPLHF.

The chain carries TRBV10-3 and TRBJ1-5; TCRdb proposes TRBD1, but this gene call is untestable without DNA. The CDR3 has 14 amino acids. The V gene's germline CDR1 is ENHRY and CDR2 SYGVKD. The CDR3 loop is CAIGPEGSNQPQHF.